These 17 T cell receptor beta chains originate from one sample sequenced in a study of blood T cells in healthy people across ages. Primers used in a second PCR of roughly 7 to 12 cycles were a sample-barcoded 5' primer and a J-beta primer mix. MiXCR was run by TCRdb on the 5' RACE reads, yielding one entry per CDR3 protein. This table holds about 570,000 distinct CDR3 sequences, 25% to 30% found once. The specimen sequenced was blood. All receptors come from an older woman in good health.

The chain combines TRBV7-3 with TRBJ2-5; 7 nucleotides align to TRBD2. There are 16 residues in the CDR3. The V gene's germline CDR1 is SGHTA and CDR2 FQGTGA. Losses at the gene ends were 5 bases for V and 2 bases for J; bases not matched to a gene: 11. CDR3 amino acids: CASSPNKASGQETQYF. CDR3 sequence (DNA): TGTGCCAGCAGCCCAAATAAGGCTAGCGGACAAGAGACCCAGTACTTC.

Only a few counts were recorded for this clonotype. V gene TRBV9 combines with J gene TRBJ1-3, with D possibly being TRBD1 (6 bases). Germline assignment: CDR1 SGDLS and CDR2 YYNGEE. The CDR3 loop spans 16 amino acids. Trimming took off 0 bases at V and 0 bases at J, with 10 bases between the two ends. The CDR3 reads CASSVGTVLSGNTIYF. CDR3 nucleotides: TGTGCCAGCAGCGTAGGGACAGTACTCTCTGGAAACACCATATATTTT.

The chain combines TRBV18 with TRBJ2-4; D possibly uses TRBD1 or TRBD2 (5 bases each). Germline V gene sequence: CDR1 KGHSH, CDR2 LQKENI. The CDR3 is made up of 14 amino acids. With 0 bases removed from V and 3 bases from J, the gap between germline ends came to 6 bases. Here the CDR3 reads CASSPPGDKNIQYF. The CDR3 DNA follows: TGTGCCAGCTCACCACCGGGGGACAAAAACATTCAGTACTTC.

Of note for this clonotype: An end of the junction differs from the germline gene, which may be a read error. The CDR3 nucleotides are TGCGCCAGCAGCCCCCTCACTTCCCATGGCTACACCTTT. Encoded protein: CASSPLTSHGYTF. J is TRBJ1-2 and V is TRBV5-1; D gene uncertain. Germline CDR1 is SGHRS and CDR2 is YFSETQ. CDR3 length: 13 residues. Variable domain in full (rest from reference TRBV5-1 and TRBJ1-2): KAGVTQTPRYLIKTRGQQVTLSCSPISGHRSVSWYQQTPGQGLQFLFEYFSETQRNKGNFPGRFSGRQFSNSRSEMNVSTLELGDSALYLCASSPLTSHGYTFGSGTRLTVV.

J is TRBJ1-2 and V is TRBV12-3 or TRBV12-4, with 8 bases fitting TRBD1. The CDR3 is made up of 13 amino acids. Germline trimming cut 6 bases from V and 12 bases from J; bases unmatched to any gene: 12. DNA of the CDR3: TGTGCCAGCAGCCGACATGGGACAGGCATTAACACCTTC. Protein: CASSRHGTGINTF.

This clonotype was detected a few times. This chain connects TRBV10-3 to TRBJ1-5, with 7 bases matching TRBD1. Germline V CDR1 and CDR2: ENHRY, SYGVKD. The CDR3 is made up of 14 amino acids. V shed 10 bases and J 5 bases; nucleotides not matched to a gene: 11. The CDR3 DNA reads as TGTGCCACCGATTTGACAGGGAGCGATCAGCCCCAGCATTTT. It encodes CATDLTGSDQPQHF.

This clonotype was seen only a few times. The chain uses TRBV4-3 and TRBJ2-4; a possible D gene is TRBD2 (6 bases). The V end lost 1 base, the J end lost 5 bases, and 15 bases lay between the germline ends. The CDR3 totals 16 residues. Germline CDR1 and CDR2: LGHNA and YSLEER. The CDR3 is CASSQVSGQGQNIQYF. The CDR3 coding sequence is TGCGCCAGCAGCCAAGTTAGCGGACAAGGTCAAAACATTCAGTACTTC.

This chain uses TRBV6-2 or TRBV6-3 with TRBJ1-2, with a possible D match to TRBD1 (5 bases). Trimming took 9 bases from V and 4 from J, leaving 15 bases between them. This CDR3 is built from 13 residues. Germline V gives CDR1 MNHEY, CDR2 SVGEGT. The CDR3 sequence is CASGRSGSYGYTF. Here the CDR3 DNA reads TGTGCCAGTGGGCGATCAGGGAGCTATGGCTACACCTTC.

V usage is TRBV7-2 and J usage is TRBJ2-3; unclear D gene. The V gene lost 5 bases and the J gene lost 8 bases, with 11 bases spanning the gap. The CDR3 sequence is 12 residues long. CDR1 is SGHTA, CDR2 FQGNSA, per germline. The CDR3 DNA sequence: TGTGCCAGCAGCGCCCAGAGTGGTACGCAGTATTTT. Amino acid sequence: CASSAQSGTQYF.

This clonotype was recorded a few times. The chain is built from TRBV6-2 or TRBV6-3 and TRBJ2-5; no clear D gene. The CDR3 is 14 residues long. Between the trimmed V and J ends, which lost 2 bases and 0 bases, there was a span of 7 bases. Per germline, CDR1 MNHEY and CDR2 SVGEGT. The CDR3 coding sequence is TGTGCCAGCAGTTACCCCCAGTACCAAGAGACCCAGTACTTC. The encoded protein is CASSYPQYQETQYF.

This clonotype was counted only a few times. The V and J genes are TRBV28 and TRBJ1-1, with D possibly matching TRBD1 (6 bases). Germline CDR1 MDHEN, CDR2 SYDVKM. This CDR3 region has 15 residues. V lost 2 bases, J lost 1 base, and 11 bases lay in between. CDR3 DNA: TGTGCCAGCAGTTTACTGCAGGGGTGGAACACTGAAGCTTTCTTT. Protein product: CASSLLQGWNTEAFF.

This clonotype was observed once. J is TRBJ1-1 and V is TRBV12-3 or TRBV12-4; D is unresolved. CDR3 length equals 15 residues. V gave up 6 bases and J gave up 6 bases, with 20 bases separating them. The CDR3 sequence is CASSPQAGGSAEAFF. The CDR3 bases are TGTGCCAGCAGCCCTCAGGCGGGAGGATCCGCTGAAGCTTTCTTT.

This clonotype came up many times. V usage is TRBV7-2 and J usage is TRBJ1-6; no reliable D call. Germline V CDR1 and CDR2: SGHTA, FQGNSA. The CDR3 extends over 13 amino acids. V lost 2 bases and J 8 bases, leaving 7 bases between the germline ends. The CDR3 region has the DNA TGTGCCAGCAGCTTATTGTGGGATTCACCCCTCCACTTT. This gives the protein CASSLLWDSPLHF.

About this clonotype itself: One end of the junction fails to match germline, which may point to a read error. The chain uses TRBV9 and TRBJ2-1; no reliable D call. This CDR3 region has 15 residues. The germline gives CDR1 SGDLS, CDR2 YYNGEE. This CDR3 is CAGSVRGGSYNEQFF. DNA for the CDR3: TGTGCCGGCAGCGTACGTGGTGGCTCCTACAATGAGCAGTTCTTC.

A few counts support this clonotype. The V gene is TRBV7-2, the J gene TRBJ2-1; 8 bases map to TRBD2. Germline CDR1 is SGHTA and CDR2 is FQGNSA. After removal of 1 base from V and 5 bases from J, the junction contained 4 bases not matched to a gene. The length of the CDR3 is 15 residues. CDR3 in DNA: TGTGCCAGCAGCTTAGTGGGACTAGATCACAATGAGCAGTTCTTC. Translation: CASSLVGLDHNEQFF.

The rearrangement joins TRBV7-6 to TRBJ1-1; 10 bases fit TRBD1. Germline values: CDR1 SGHVS, CDR2 FNYEAQ. After removal of 0 bases from V and 5 bases from J, the junction contained 9 bases not matched to a gene. There are 17 residues in the CDR3. The CDR3 DNA reads TGTGCCAGCAGCTTAGCCTGGGGACAGGGGCGAGGAACTGAAGCTTTCTTT. Amino acids: CASSLAWGQGRGTEAFF.

The CDR3, as DNA: TGTTCGATGGAAAGCGGCAGGAGGGACTATGGCTACACCTTC. Its translation is CSMESGRRDYGYTF. J is TRBJ1-2 and V is TRBV30; D call uncertain. Germline V lookup: CDR1 GTSNPN, CDR2 SVGIG (reference sequence). The CDR3 is 14 amino acids.